Each of the 17 T cell receptor beta chains below was sequenced from the same sample in a study of OX40 agonist ivuxolimab in advanced cancers. The protocol was immunoSEQ multiplex PCR, while the TCRdb copy is restricted to in-frame clones and leaves out a portion. The sample includes 70,000 to 95,000 clones, about 91% seen only once; the top ten take approximately 6.5%. Material: CD4+ or CD8+ T cells sorted from blood, obtained in a trial of the OX40 agonist ivuxolimab. These receptors originate from an adult with an advanced solid tumor such as melanoma, head and neck, liver or kidney cancer.

The gene calls are TRBV5-4 and TRBJ2-4, with D possibly TRBD1 on 6 matching bases. The CDR3 is 16 residues long. CDR1 is SGHNT, CDR2 YYREEE, per germline (reference sequence). The ends were cut back, 4 bases at V and 3 bases at J, with 17 bases in the middle. The CDR3 spells CASSGGQIGNKNIQYF. CDR3 in DNA: TGTGCCAGCAGCGGAGGACAGATCGGCAACAAAAACATTCAGTACTTC.

The chain is built from TRBV28 and TRBJ1-2; 7 nucleotides align to TRBD1. The germline gives CDR1 MDHEN, CDR2 SYDVKM. The V segment lost 7 bases and the J segment 7 bases; nucleotides outside the gene matches: 15. CDR3 length: 15 residues. The CDR3 region has the DNA TGTGCCAGCACCAATTTTAAAAGGGGGCCGATTGGCTACACCTTC. It translates to CASTNFKRGPIGYTF.

The chain is built from TRBV5-1 and TRBJ1-5; 8 bases agree with TRBD1. Per the germline V gene, CDR1 is SGHRS and CDR2 is YFSETQ. Trimming removed 2 bases from V and 7 bases from J; junction bases left unmatched: 8. This CDR3 has 15 amino acids. CDR3 in DNA: TGCGCCAGCAGCTTTTCAGGGGGCGCTTACCAGCCCCAGCATTTT. This encodes CASSFSGGAYQPQHF. Combining the CDR3 with reference TRBV5-1 and TRBJ1-5 gives the whole variable domain KAGVTQTPRYLIKTRGQQVTLSCSPISGHRSVSWYQQTPGQGLQFLFEYFSETQRNKGNFPGRFSGRQFSNSRSEMNVSTLELGDSALYLCASSFSGGAYQPQHFGDGTRLSIL.

This sequence joins TRBV5-6 and TRBJ2-5; 7 bases are shared with TRBD1. Germline-derived CDR1 and CDR2 are SGHDT and YYEEEE. The V gene end was trimmed by 4 bases and the J gene end by 4 bases; junction bases not matched to a gene: 7. The CDR3 consists of 14 residues. This chain's CDR3 is CASSETGYRETQYF. CDR3 nucleotides: TGTGCCAGCAGCGAGACAGGGTATCGAGAGACCCAGTACTTC.

The J gene is TRBJ1-1, the V gene TRBV25-1; TRBD1 matches 7 bases. The ends lost 6 bases at V and 0 bases at J; junction bases unmatched: 4. CDR3 length: 14 amino acids. CDR1 MGHDK and CDR2 SYGVNS come from the germline V gene. The CDR3 loop is CASRPTGVNTEAFF. The DNA for the CDR3 is TGTGCCAGCAGACCTACAGGGGTGAACACTGAAGCTTTCTTT.

The chain links TRBV7-5 to TRBJ1-1. TRBV7-5 is a documented pseudogene. The CDR3 runs to 13 residues. This CDR3 reads CARSLARSSEAFF. In DNA, the CDR3 is TGTGCCAGAAGCTTAGCACGGAGCTCTGAAGCTTTCTTT.

For this clone: This same CDR3 is encoded by further DNA sequences in the sample. V and J are TRBV7-3 and TRBJ2-1; 9 positions match TRBD1. The germline V gene has CDR1 SGHTA and CDR2 FQGTGA. V lost 4 bases, J lost 1 base, and 2 bases stayed unmatched. The CDR3 consists of 15 residues. The CDR3 coding sequence is TGTGCCAGCAGCTCCGGGACAGGGTCCTACAATGAGCAGTTCTTC. Amino acids: CASSSGTGSYNEQFF.

The chain's CDR3 is CASSPPGQGSREQYF. The CDR3, as DNA: TGTGCCAGCTCACCCCCGGGACAGGGATCACGCGAGCAGTACTTC. The genes are TRBV18 and TRBJ2-7; 9 nucleotides align to TRBD1. Germline CDR1 KGHSH, CDR2 LQKENI. The CDR3 is made up of 15 amino acids. J was trimmed by 6 bases and V by 3 bases; bases with no gene match: 9. Complete variable domain (other parts from reference TRBV18 and TRBJ2-7): NAGVMQNPRHLVRRRGQEARLRCSPMKGHSHVYWYRQLPEEGLKFMVYLQKENIIDESGMPKERFSAEFPKEGPSILRIQQVVRGDSAAYFCASSPPGQGSREQYFGPGTRLTVT.

The gene calls are TRBV18 and TRBJ1-3; D is perhaps TRBD1 (6 bases). The V gene lost 3 bases and the J gene lost 8 bases, with 17 bases spanning the gap. Germline V gene sequence: CDR1 KGHSH, CDR2 LQKENI. The CDR3 sequence is 15 residues long. DNA of the CDR3: TGTGCCAGCTCACCCAGGGGACAAAGTTGGGACACCATATATTTT. The encoded protein is CASSPRGQSWDTIYF. The full variable domain, in which reference TRBV18 and TRBJ1-3 provide the parts outside the CDR3, is NAGVMQNPRHLVRRRGQEARLRCSPMKGHSHVYWYRQLPEEGLKFMVYLQKENIIDESGMPKERFSAEFPKEGPSILRIQQVVRGDSAAYFCASSPRGQSWDTIYFGEGSWLTVV.

The chain combines TRBV5-1 with TRBJ2-7; D is unresolved. V lost 1 base and J lost 0, with 8 bases in between. This CDR3 is 14 amino acids long. CDR1 and CDR2 (germline): SGHRS, YFSETQ. This CDR3 is CASSLLSNSYEQYF. Here the CDR3 DNA reads TGCGCCAGCAGCTTGTTGTCAAACTCCTACGAGCAGTACTTC.

The chain recombines TRBV18 with TRBJ1-5, with TRBD1 matching over 8 bases. Per germline, CDR1 KGHSH and CDR2 LQKENI. The CDR3 is 16 residues long. The V gene end was trimmed by 5 bases and the J gene end by 7 bases; junction bases not matched to a gene: 13. CDR3 sequence (DNA): TGTGCCAGCTCAAACTTCGCAGGGGGCGCCGGCCAGCCCCAGCATTTT. Amino acid sequence: CASSNFAGGAGQPQHF.

This chain uses TRBV28 with TRBJ1-3; possibly TRBD1 for D (5 bases). Per germline, CDR1 MDHEN and CDR2 SYDVKM. V lost 5 bases and J 5 bases, leaving 16 bases between the germline ends. The CDR3 sequence is 15 residues long. For the CDR3, the DNA is TGTGCCAGCAGTCCCCCCAGGGCCCACCGAAACACCATATATTTT. Its protein product is CASSPPRAHRNTIYF.

The J gene is TRBJ1-5, the V gene TRBV7-2; D uncertain. Trimming shortened V by 5 bases and J by 6 bases, and 14 bases separated the two germline ends. CDR1 and CDR2 from the germline V gene are SGHTA and FQGNSA. There are 14 residues in the CDR3. The CDR3 bases are TGTGCCAGCAGCGATATTCGTTCCTCTCAGCCCCAGCATTTT. Translating it yields CASSDIRSSQPQHF.

This chain's CDR3 is CASSLPRAGGELFF. The CDR3 DNA sequence: TGCGCCAGCAGCTTACCTCGGGCGGGCGGGGAGCTGTTTTTT. The rearrangement joins TRBV5-1 to TRBJ2-2; weak D call: TRBD2 (5 bases). The CDR3 loop spans 14 amino acids. Germline CDR1 is SGHRS and CDR2 is YFSETQ. Trimming stripped 2 bases from V and 7 bases from J, with 12 bases between. Full variable domain (remainder filled in from reference TRBV5-1 and TRBJ2-2): KAGVTQTPRYLIKTRGQQVTLSCSPISGHRSVSWYQQTPGQGLQFLFEYFSETQRNKGNFPGRFSGRQFSNSRSEMNVSTLELGDSALYLCASSLPRAGGELFFGEGSRLTVL.

The CDR3 bases are TGTGCCAGCAGTTACTCTATAGGGGTTCAGGATGGCTACACCTTC. It is translated as CASSYSIGVQDGYTF. The V gene is TRBV6-6, the J gene TRBJ1-2; a weak D match, TRBD1 (5 bases). The germline V and J ends were trimmed by 0 bases and 6 bases, with 14 bases remaining between them. Germline assignment: CDR1 MNHNY and CDR2 SVGAGI (reference sequence). CDR3 length: 15 amino acids.

The genes are TRBV5-1 and TRBJ2-6, with D tentatively TRBD1 (6 bases). The CDR3 extends over 15 amino acids. CDR1 is SGHRS, CDR2 YFSETQ, per germline. V gave up 0 bases and J gave up 2 bases, with 6 bases separating them. This chain's CDR3 is CASSLGQAGANVLTF. In DNA form, the CDR3 reads TGCGCCAGCAGCTTGGGACAGGCTGGGGCCAACGTCCTGACTTTC. Full variable domain (rest looked up from reference TRBV5-1 and TRBJ2-6): KAGVTQTPRYLIKTRGQQVTLSCSPISGHRSVSWYQQTPGQGLQFLFEYFSETQRNKGNFPGRFSGRQFSNSRSEMNVSTLELGDSALYLCASSLGQAGANVLTFGAGSRLTVL.

The J gene is TRBJ2-5, the V gene TRBV7-2; D remains unclear. The CDR3 contains 14 residues. The V gene's germline CDR1 is SGHTA and CDR2 FQGNSA. V lost 2 bases to trimming and J lost 5 bases, with 12 bases between them. The CDR3 DNA sequence: TGTGCCAGCAGCTTATGGCAGGCCGGGGAGACCCAGTACTTC. Protein product: CASSLWQAGETQYF. The full variable domain, in which reference TRBV7-2 and TRBJ2-5 provide the parts outside the CDR3, is GAGVSQSPSNKVTEKGKDVELRCDPISGHTALYWYRQSLGQGLEFLIYFQGNSAPDKSGLPSDRFSAERTGGSVSTLTIQRTQQEDSAVYLCASSLWQAGETQYFGPGTRLLVL.